This section outlines one TCR beta chain sequence together with its context. The CDR3 sequence is 15 residues long. V gave up 0 bases and J gave up 0 bases, with 9 bases separating them. Germline CDR1 reads SGHRS; CDR2 reads YFSETQ. CD8+ and CD4+ T cells circulating in blood were sequenced for TCR beta. Healthy donors formed controls matched for age and sex. TEMRA cells were enriched by FACS, and CD4+ and CD8+ T cells were negatively isolated. This sample is drawn from a study of CD8 T cells in Susac syndrome. RNA amounts of about 0.45 to 1 ug underwent reverse transcription with random hexamers. Multiplex immunoSEQ PCR targeted 54 Vbeta and 13 Jbeta TCR beta segments. TCRdb reprocessed the immunoSEQ multiplex PCR reads with MiXCR, giving one entry per CDR3 protein. This sample carries under 200,000 distinct CDR3 sequences, approximately 93% of them seen once, and the ten largest clones take around 0.1%.

Sequencing was performed on CD4+ T cells from PBMCs. The chain has TRBV5-1 and TRBJ1-1; D uncertain. The clonotype originates from a human donor in good health. The CDR3 nucleotides are TGCGCCAGCAGCTTGGCAGGCGGATTGAACACTGAAGCTTTCTTT. Protein product: CASSLAGGLNTEAFF. Combining the CDR3 with reference TRBV5-1 and TRBJ1-1 gives the whole variable domain KAGVTQTPRYLIKTRGQQVTLSCSPISGHRSVSWYQQTPGQGLQFLFEYFSETQRNKGNFPGRFSGRQFSNSRSEMNVSTLELGDSALYLCASSLAGGLNTEAFFGQGTRLTVV.